The clone carrying this T cell receptor (beta chain) was seen ten or more times. Antigen: not known. All donors were healthy, and all were Caucasian. With template switching, a universal primer site was added, and the cDNA carried unique molecular identifiers. TCRdb re-called the 5' RACE reads through MiXCR, storing one row per CDR3 protein. Of about 530,000 distinct CDR3 sequences in the sample, approximately 14% are singletons; the top ten hold less than 0.5%. The record originates from a study of identical twins. The CDR3 is 15 amino acids. The germline V and J ends were trimmed by 4 bases and 5 bases, with 14 bases remaining between them. CDR1 and CDR2 from the germline V gene are KGHDR and SFDVKD. Broader study findings: The study found that models underestimated out-of-frame TCR alpha sharing in monozygotic twins. For cord blood, abundant beta clonotypes had fewer insertions, unlike memory repertoires, which showed none.

This sample also appeared in a second study, on yellow fever vaccine responses in identical twins.

The chain is built from TRBV24-1 and TRBJ2-1; a possible D gene is TRBD2 (6 bases). The source is a woman younger than 35 in good health. Material: CD4+ T cells sorted from blood. Here the CDR3 reads CATSDPGGSDNEQFF. In nucleotides, the CDR3 is TGTGCCACCAGTGACCCCGGGGGTAGCGACAATGAGCAGTTCTTC.